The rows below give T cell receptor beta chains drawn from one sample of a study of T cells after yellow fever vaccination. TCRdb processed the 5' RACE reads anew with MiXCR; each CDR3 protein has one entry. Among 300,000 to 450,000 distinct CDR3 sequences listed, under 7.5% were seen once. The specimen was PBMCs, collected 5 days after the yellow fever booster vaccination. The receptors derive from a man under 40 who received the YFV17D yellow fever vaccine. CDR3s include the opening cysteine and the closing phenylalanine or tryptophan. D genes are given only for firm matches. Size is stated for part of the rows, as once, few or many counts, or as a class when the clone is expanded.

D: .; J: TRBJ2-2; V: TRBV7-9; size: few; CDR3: CASSLRTGNTGELFF; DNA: TGTGCCAGCAGCTTAAGGACGGGTAACACCGGGGAGCTGTTTTTT
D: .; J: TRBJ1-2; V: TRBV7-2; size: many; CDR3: CASSSDLGSGYTF; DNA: TGTGCCAGCAGCTCGGATTTAGGGAGCGGCTACACCTTC
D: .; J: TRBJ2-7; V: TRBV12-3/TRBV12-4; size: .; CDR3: CASSSPGRGSWEQYF; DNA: TGTGCCAGCAGTTCACCGGGACGCGGGTCGTGGGAGCAGTACTTC
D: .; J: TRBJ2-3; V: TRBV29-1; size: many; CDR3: CSVGPSTDTQYF; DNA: TGCAGCGTTGGACCCAGCACAGATACGCAGTATTTT
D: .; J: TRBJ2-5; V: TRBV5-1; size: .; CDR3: CASSLLSEQETQYF; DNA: TGCGCCAGCAGCTTGCTAAGCGAGCAAGAGACCCAGTACTTC
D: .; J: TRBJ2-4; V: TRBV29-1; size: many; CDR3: CSVESGATNIQYF; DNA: TGCAGCGTTGAATCAGGGGCAACGAACATTCAGTACTTC
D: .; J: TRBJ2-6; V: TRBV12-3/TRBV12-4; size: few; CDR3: CASRPGPVYGANVLTF; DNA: TGTGCCAGCAGACCGGGACCCGTTTATGGGGCCAACGTCCTGACTTTC
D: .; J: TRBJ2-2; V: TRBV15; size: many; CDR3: CATSRDLRGGTTGELFF; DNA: TGTGCCACCAGCAGAGATCTCAGGGGGGGAACCACCGGGGAGCTGTTTTTT
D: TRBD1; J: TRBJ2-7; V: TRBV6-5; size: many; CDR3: CASSWDRGNEQYF; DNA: TGTGCCAGCAGTTGGGACAGGGGGAACGAGCAGTACTTC
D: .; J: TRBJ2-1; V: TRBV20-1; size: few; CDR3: CSLPKTFQVNNEQFF; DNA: TGCAGCCTCCCCAAAACATTTCAGGTGAACAATGAGCAGTTCTTC
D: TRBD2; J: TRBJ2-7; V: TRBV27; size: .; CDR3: CASSPIGTSGIKNEQYF; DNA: TGTGCCAGCAGTCCTATCGGGACTAGCGGGATAAAAAACGAGCAGTACTTC
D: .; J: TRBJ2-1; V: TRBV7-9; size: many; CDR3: CASSRDTYNEQFF; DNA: TGTGCCAGCAGCCGGGACACCTACAATGAGCAGTTCTTC
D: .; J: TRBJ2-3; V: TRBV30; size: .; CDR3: CAWSEGDKLGDTQYF; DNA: TGTGCCTGGAGTGAGGGGGACAAACTGGGAGATACGCAGTATTTT
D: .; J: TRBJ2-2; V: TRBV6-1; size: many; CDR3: CASSPGRENTGELFF; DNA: TGTGCCAGCAGTCCGGGACGGGAGAACACCGGGGAGCTGTTTTTT
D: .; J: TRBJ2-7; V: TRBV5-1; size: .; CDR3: CASSLKDEGYEQYF; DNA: TGCGCCAGCAGCTTGAAGGATGAGGGCTACGAGCAGTACTTC
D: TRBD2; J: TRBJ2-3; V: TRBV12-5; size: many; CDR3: CASGSLAGRDTQYF; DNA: TGTGCTAGTGGTTCTCTAGCGGGGAGAGATACGCAGTATTTT
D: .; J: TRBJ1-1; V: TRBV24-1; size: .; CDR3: CATSDPMGTEAFF; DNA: TGTGCCACCAGTGACCCTATGGGGACAGAAGCTTTCTTT
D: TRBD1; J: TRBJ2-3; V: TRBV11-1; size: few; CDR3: CASSLRRQGDTQYF; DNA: TGTGCCAGCAGCTTAAGAAGACAGGGAGATACGCAGTATTTT
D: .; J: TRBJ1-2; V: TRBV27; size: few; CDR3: CASKSLGGSYGYTF; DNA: TGTGCCAGCAAATCTCTAGGGGGAAGCTATGGCTACACCTTC
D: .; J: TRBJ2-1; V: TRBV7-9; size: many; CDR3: CASAPSHEQFF; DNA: TGTGCCAGTGCGCCTTCCCATGAGCAGTTCTTC
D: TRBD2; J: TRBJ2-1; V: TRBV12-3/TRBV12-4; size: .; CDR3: CASSLDLAGIAYNEQFF; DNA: TGTGCCAGCAGTTTAGATTTAGCGGGCATAGCCTACAATGAGCAGTTCTTC
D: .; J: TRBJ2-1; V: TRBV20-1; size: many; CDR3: CSASTEYNEQFF; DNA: TGCAGTGCTAGCACAGAATACAATGAGCAGTTCTTC
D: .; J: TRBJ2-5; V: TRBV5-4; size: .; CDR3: CASSTPEGQETQYF; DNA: TGTGCCAGCAGCACACCGGAGGGGCAAGAGACCCAGTACTTC
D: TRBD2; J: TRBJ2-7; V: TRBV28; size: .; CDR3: CASSIAGLRYEQYF; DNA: TGTGCCAGCAGCATAGCGGGATTGAGGTACGAGCAGTACTTC
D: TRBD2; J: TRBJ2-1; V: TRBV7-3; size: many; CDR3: CASSPLASGSNEQFF; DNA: TGTGCCAGCAGCCCACTGGCTAGCGGGAGCAATGAGCAGTTCTTC
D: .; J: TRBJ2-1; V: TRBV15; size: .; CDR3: CATSGDRDTAYNEQFF; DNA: TGTGCCACCAGCGGGGACCGCGACACCGCCTACAATGAGCAGTTCTTC
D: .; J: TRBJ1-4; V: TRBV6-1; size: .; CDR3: CASSLNPTTGMRLFF; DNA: TGTGCCAGCAGCCTTAACCCTACGACAGGCATGAGGCTGTTTTTT
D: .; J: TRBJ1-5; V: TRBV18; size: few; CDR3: CASSPRQDAKPQHF; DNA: TGTGCCAGCTCCCCGAGGCAGGATGCAAAGCCCCAGCATTTT
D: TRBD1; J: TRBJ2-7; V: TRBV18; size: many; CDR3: CASSPGTGGPYEQYF; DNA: TGTGCCAGCTCACCCGGGACAGGGGGCCCCTACGAGCAGTACTTC
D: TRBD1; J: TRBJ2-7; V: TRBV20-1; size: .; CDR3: CSAKRTGGKYEQYF; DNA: TGCAGTGCTAAGAGGACAGGGGGGAAATACGAGCAGTACTTC
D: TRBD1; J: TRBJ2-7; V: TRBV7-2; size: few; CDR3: CASSGGTGWEQYF; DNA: TGTGCCAGCAGCGGCGGGACAGGCTGGGAGCAGTACTTC
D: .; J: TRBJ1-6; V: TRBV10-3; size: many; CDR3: CAISESVDSPLHF; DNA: TGTGCCATCAGTGAGTCTGTGGATTCACCCCTCCACTTT
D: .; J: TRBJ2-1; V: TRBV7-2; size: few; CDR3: CASSLEGTQNYNEQFF; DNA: TGTGCCAGCAGCTTAGAGGGGACACAGAACTACAATGAGCAGTTCTTC
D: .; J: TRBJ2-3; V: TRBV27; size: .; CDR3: CASMRQGPDTQYF; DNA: TGTGCCAGCATGCGGCAGGGCCCAGATACGCAGTATTTT
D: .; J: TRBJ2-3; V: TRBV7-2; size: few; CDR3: CASSLDAATDTQYF; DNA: TGTGCCAGCAGCTTAGATGCAGCCACAGATACGCAGTATTTT
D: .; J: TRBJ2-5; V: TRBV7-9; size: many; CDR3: CASRISQQETQYF; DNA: TGTGCCAGCCGTATAAGCCAGCAAGAGACCCAGTACTTC
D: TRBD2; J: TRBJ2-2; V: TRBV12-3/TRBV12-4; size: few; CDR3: CASSLSGRAGNGELFF; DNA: TGTGCCAGCAGTTTAAGCGGGAGGGCCGGGAACGGGGAGCTGTTTTTT
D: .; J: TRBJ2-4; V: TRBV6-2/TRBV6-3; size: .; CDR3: CASSYPGWVKNIQYF; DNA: TGTGCCAGCAGTTACCCCGGATGGGTGAAAAACATTCAGTACTTC
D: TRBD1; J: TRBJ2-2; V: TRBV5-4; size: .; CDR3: CASSDLRGQGETGELFF; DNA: TGTGCCAGCAGCGACCTTCGGGGACAGGGGGAGACCGGGGAGCTGTTTTTT
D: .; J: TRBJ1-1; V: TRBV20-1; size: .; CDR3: CSASRQNTEAFF; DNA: TGCAGTGCTAGCCGTCAGAACACTGAAGCTTTCTTT
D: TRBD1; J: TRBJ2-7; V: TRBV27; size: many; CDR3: CASSLYPGTGVEQYF; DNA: TGTGCCAGCAGTTTATATCCCGGGACAGGGGTGGAACAGTACTTC
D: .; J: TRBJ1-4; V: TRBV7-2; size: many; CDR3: CASSLESATNEKLFF; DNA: TGTGCCAGCAGCTTAGAGTCGGCTACTAATGAAAAACTGTTTTTT
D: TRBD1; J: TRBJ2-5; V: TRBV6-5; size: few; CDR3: CASSFAGTGGGETQYF; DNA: TGTGCCAGCAGTTTTGCCGGGACAGGGGGGGGGGAGACCCAGTACTTC
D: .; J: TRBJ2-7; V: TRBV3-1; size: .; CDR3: CASGQGLSSYEQYF; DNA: TGTGCCAGCGGTCAGGGATTAAGCTCCTACGAGCAGTACTTC
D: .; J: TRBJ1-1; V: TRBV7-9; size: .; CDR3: CATRFGVNTEAFF; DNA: TGTGCCACCAGGTTCGGGGTTAACACTGAAGCTTTCTTT
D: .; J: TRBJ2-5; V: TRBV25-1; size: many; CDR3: CATRRGRETQYF; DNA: TGTGCCACCAGGCGAGGGCGGGAGACCCAGTACTTC
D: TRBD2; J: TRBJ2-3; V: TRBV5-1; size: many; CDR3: CASGELAVTDTQYF; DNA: TGCGCCAGCGGTGAACTAGCGGTCACAGATACGCAGTATTTT
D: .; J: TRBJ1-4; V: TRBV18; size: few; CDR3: CASSPSWDKEKLFF; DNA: TGTGCCAGCTCACCTTCCTGGGACAAAGAAAAACTGTTTTTT
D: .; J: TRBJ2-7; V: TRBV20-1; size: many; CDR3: CSALRELALEQYF; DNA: TGCAGTGCTCTGCGGGAATTGGCCCTCGAGCAGTACTTC
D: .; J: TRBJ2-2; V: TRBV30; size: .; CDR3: CAWSVFSGYTGELFF; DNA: TGTGCCTGGTCAGTGTTTAGCGGTTACACCGGGGAGCTGTTTTTT
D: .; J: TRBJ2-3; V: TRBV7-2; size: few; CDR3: CASYGPLGDTQYF; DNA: TGTGCCAGCTACGGGCCTTTGGGGGATACGCAGTATTTT
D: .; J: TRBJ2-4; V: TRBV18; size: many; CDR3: CASSPQEGIKNIQYF; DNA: TGTGCCAGCTCACCGCAAGAGGGAATCAAAAACATTCAGTACTTC
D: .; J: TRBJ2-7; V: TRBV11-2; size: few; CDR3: CASSDGFGEQYF; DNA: TGTGCCAGTTCGGACGGCTTCGGCGAGCAGTACTTC
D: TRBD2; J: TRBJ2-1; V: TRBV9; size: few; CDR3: CASSVSGRKNEQFF; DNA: TGTGCCAGCAGCGTTAGCGGGAGAAAAAATGAGCAGTTCTTC